The 28 T cell receptor beta chains given below trace back to one sample, sequenced in a study of blood T cells in healthy people across ages. Together with a sample-barcoded 5' primer, a J-beta primer mix was included in a second PCR lasting about 7 to 12 cycles. TCRdb called the 5' RACE reads again in MiXCR, with one record for every CDR3 protein. The sample yields roughly 2 million distinct CDR3 sequences, around half seen once. The sequenced sample consisted of blood. Receptor source: a woman between 40 and 55 years old in good health.

The chain has TRBV28 and TRBJ1-2; D is ambiguous. CDR1 is MDHEN and CDR2 is SYDVKM in the germline V gene. CDR3 length equals 14 residues. V lost 4 bases and J lost 8, with 17 bases in between. DNA of the CDR3: TGTGCCAGCAGTTCTCGGCCCCTATCGGAGGGCTACACCTTC. Its protein is CASSSRPLSEGYTF.

V is TRBV5-1 and J is TRBJ2-3, with 11 positions matching TRBD1. There are 18 residues in the CDR3. Unmatched junction bases numbered 11, after V lost 5 bases and J lost 0 bases. Germline V gene sequence: CDR1 SGHRS, CDR2 YFSETQ. As DNA, the CDR3 is TGCGCCAGCAGTTACCGGGACAGGGGGGTGATTAGCACAGATACGCAGTATTTT. The encoded protein is CASSYRDRGVISTDTQYF.

The chain is built from TRBV6-6 and TRBJ1-5, with 7 bases that match TRBD1. Germline CDR1 is MNHNY and CDR2 is SVGAGI (reference sequence). CDR3 size: 16 residues. J was trimmed by 4 bases and V by 5 bases; bases with no gene match: 11. The CDR3 spells CASSQGQPFGNQPQHF. CDR3 in DNA: TGTGCCAGCAGTCAGGGACAGCCTTTTGGGAATCAGCCCCAGCATTTT.

V usage is TRBV7-2 and J usage is TRBJ2-1, with 10 bases aligning to TRBD1. The V gene's germline CDR1 is SGHTA and CDR2 FQGNSA. This CDR3 spans 15 amino acids. The V and J ends lost 5 bases and 8 bases, in that order; junction bases with no gene match: 9. CDR3 loop: CASSPGTGVFDEQFF. The CDR3 region has the DNA TGTGCCAGCAGCCCCGGGACAGGGGTTTTCGATGAGCAGTTCTTC.

V usage is TRBV7-2 and J usage is TRBJ2-5; 7 bases match TRBD1. The better agreement between TRBJ2-1 and the DNA end casts doubt on the J call. In germline, CDR1 is SGHTA, CDR2 FQGNSA. This CDR3 spans 14 amino acids. In DNA form, the CDR3 reads TGTGCCAGCAGCCCTCAACAGGGGCAAGAGACCCAGTTCTTC. Translation: CASSPQQGQETQFF.

The chain uses TRBV27 and TRBJ2-6; D is possibly TRBD1 (5 bases). Trimming removed 0 bases at V and 0 bases at J, with 9 bases between. The germline CDR1 and CDR2 sequences are MNHEY and SMNVEV (reference sequence). The CDR3 runs 17 residues. This CDR3 is CASSLSGQSSGANVLTF. CDR3 nucleotide sequence: TGTGCCAGCAGTTTATCGGGGCAGAGCTCTGGGGCCAACGTCCTGACTTTC.

This chain joins TRBV15 and TRBJ2-3; D may be TRBD1 or TRBD2 (5 bases each). CDR3 size: 14 residues. Trimming pared 1 base from V and 0 bases from J, leaving 5 bases between. Germline loops: CDR1 LNHNV, CDR2 YYDKDF (reference sequence). The CDR3 loop is CATSRGGSTDTQYF. CDR3 in DNA: TGTGCCACCAGCAGAGGGGGGAGCACAGATACGCAGTATTTT.

This clonotype has a handful of counts. The genes are TRBV27 and TRBJ2-6; D is unresolved. Trimming shortened V by 4 bases and J by 0 bases, and 7 bases separated the two germline ends. CDR1 is MNHEY, CDR2 SMNVEV, per germline (reference sequence). The CDR3 spans 15 residues. The CDR3 is CASSWVSSGANVLTF. The CDR3 bases are TGTGCCAGCAGTTGGGTCAGCTCTGGGGCCAACGTCCTGACTTTC.

The chain links TRBV11-1 to TRBJ1-1; the D gene is possibly TRBD1 (6 bases). The V and J ends lost 7 bases and 4 bases respectively, with 16 bases between them. This CDR3 region has 14 residues. The germline V gene has CDR1 SGHAT and CDR2 FQDESV (reference sequence). CDR3 coding DNA: TGTGCCAGCAACATAGGGGGGGAGTTCACTGAAGCTTTCTTT. It specifies CASNIGGEFTEAFF.

There are a few counts of this clonotype. V is TRBV27 and J is TRBJ2-5, with 12 bases that match TRBD2. The CDR3 extends over 17 amino acids. The V segment lost 0 bases and the J segment 4 bases; nucleotides outside the gene matches: 6. Germline V gives CDR1 MNHEY, CDR2 SMNVEV (reference sequence). CDR3 nucleotides: TGTGCCAGCAGTTTATCCTGGACTAGCGGGGTGTCAGAGACCCAGTACTTC. Translation: CASSLSWTSGVSETQYF.

The gene calls are TRBV28 and TRBJ1-5; D remains unclear. CDR1 and CDR2 from the germline V gene are MDHEN and SYDVKM. The CDR3 has 14 amino acids. The V and J ends lost 7 bases and 3 bases respectively, with 13 bases between them. The CDR3 protein is CASIRREVNQPQHF. The CDR3 DNA reads TGTGCCAGCATCCGACGGGAGGTCAATCAGCCCCAGCATTTT.

This clonotype has a handful of counts. This chain links TRBV9 with TRBJ2-5; D remains ambiguous. The V gene lost 2 bases and the J gene lost 5 bases, with 13 bases spanning the gap. The CDR3 is 14 amino acids. Germline lookup yields CDR1 SGDLS and CDR2 YYNGEE. CDR3 residues: CASSVSGHRETQYF. The CDR3, as DNA: TGTGCCAGCAGCGTTAGTGGGCATAGGGAGACCCAGTACTTC.

This clonotype was seen a few times. The gene calls are TRBV7-3 and TRBJ2-5; maybe TRBD1 (6 bases). Germline V gene lookup returns CDR1 SGHTA and CDR2 FQGTGA. V lost 5 bases, J lost 7 bases, and 20 bases lay in between. The CDR3 is 15 amino acids. This CDR3 is CASSPHQQGSGTQYF. CDR3 nucleotide sequence: TGTGCCAGCAGCCCGCATCAGCAGGGGAGTGGGACCCAGTACTTC.

CDR3 coding DNA: TGTGCCAGCAGTTTAATACAAGGAGCGTCACCCCTCCACTTT. This encodes CASSLIQGASPLHF. V is TRBV27 and J is TRBJ1-6, with D hard to call. Germline V lookup: CDR1 MNHEY, CDR2 SMNVEV (reference sequence). This CDR3 is built from 14 residues. V lost 2 bases to trimming and J lost 10 bases, with 12 bases between them.

The table lists this clonotype with a few counts. The V gene is TRBV24-1, the J gene TRBJ2-5; possibly TRBD1 for D (6 bases). The CDR3 contains 16 residues. Germline V gene lookup returns CDR1 KGHDR and CDR2 SFDVKD. V was cut by 1 base and J by 4 bases, with 15 bases left in between. Written as DNA, the CDR3 is TGTGCCACCAGTGATTTTCGAACAGGGAATGTAGAGACCCAGTACTTC. It yields the protein CATSDFRTGNVETQYF.

The rearrangement uses TRBV9 and TRBJ2-6, with TRBD1 as a possible D gene (5 bases). Trimming left V 5 bases short and J 1 base short, with 10 bases between. Germline CDR1 is SGDLS and CDR2 is YYNGEE. This CDR3 comprises 15 residues. The CDR3 DNA reads as TGTGCCAGCAGATCAGGGTTTTCTGGGGCCAACGTCCTGACTTTC. It specifies CASRSGFSGANVLTF.

The rearrangement links TRBV5-6 to TRBJ1-5; unclear D gene. Germline V gene data show CDR1 as SGHDT and CDR2 as YYEEEE. Trimming stripped 2 bases from V and 0 bases from J, with 9 bases between. This CDR3 region has 15 residues. The CDR3 loop is CASSLRLNSNQPQHF. The CDR3, as DNA: TGTGCCAGCAGCTTACGGCTAAATAGCAATCAGCCCCAGCATTTT. Full variable domain (remainder filled in from reference TRBV5-6 and TRBJ1-5): DAGVTQSPTHLIKTRGQQVTLRCSPKSGHDTVSWYQQALGQGPQFIFQYYEEEERQRGNFPDRFSGHQFPNYSSELNVNALLLGDSALYLCASSLRLNSNQPQHFGDGTRLSIL.

The chain has TRBV20-1 and TRBJ1-1; a weak D match, TRBD1 (5 bases). The CDR3 sequence is 10 residues long. Germline V gives CDR1 DFQATT, CDR2 SNEGSKA (reference sequence). V was pared by 5 bases and J by 9 bases, with 10 bases between. The CDR3 loop reads CSASGKKAFF. The CDR3, as DNA: TGCAGTGCTTCAGGGAAGAAAGCTTTCTTT.

CDR3 sequence: CASSVASLNYEQYF. CDR3 sequence (DNA): TGTGCCAGCAGCGTAGCTAGCTTAAACTACGAGCAGTACTTC. This sequence joins TRBV9 and TRBJ2-7, with D perhaps TRBD2 (5 bases). Trimming stripped 0 bases from V and 3 bases from J, with 10 bases between. This CDR3 spans 14 amino acids. From germline, CDR1 is SGDLS and CDR2 YYNGEE.

V and J are TRBV7-9 and TRBJ2-4, with 7 bases identical to TRBD1. The CDR3 covers 18 residues. The ends lost 10 bases at V and 1 base at J; junction bases unmatched: 19. Germline-derived CDR1 and CDR2 are SEHNR and FQNEAQ (reference sequence). CDR3 protein: CATQAHIQGGTAKNIQYF. In nucleotides, the CDR3 is TGTGCCACACAGGCCCATATTCAAGGGGGCACGGCCAAAAACATTCAGTACTTC.

The V and J genes are TRBV3-1 and TRBJ1-1; D gene ambiguous. Looked up from germline, CDR1 is LGHDT and CDR2 is YNNKEL (reference sequence). This CDR3 comprises 13 residues. Trimming removed 1 base from V and 10 bases from J, with 13 bases in between. Here the CDR3 DNA reads TGTGCCAGCAGCCAAGGGCTGACGGTAAGAGCTTTCTTT. As protein: CASSQGLTVRAFF.

The chain joins TRBV7-8 to TRBJ2-3; 10 positions agree with TRBD1. The CDR3 sequence is 13 residues long. With V trimmed by 4 bases and J by 10 bases, 5 bases remained unmatched. Germline V gene data show CDR1 as SGHVS and CDR2 as FQNEAQ. This CDR3 reads CASSCLGTGAQYF. CDR3 DNA sequence: TGTGCCAGCAGCTGCCTCGGGACAGGGGCGCAGTATTTT.

This sequence joins TRBV7-2 and TRBJ1-1; D gene ambiguous. Germline V gives CDR1 SGHTA, CDR2 FQGNSA. Trimming stripped 5 bases from V and 5 bases from J, with 9 bases between. The CDR3 runs to 12 residues. The CDR3 DNA reads TGTGCCAGCAGCCCCTCGGGGACTGAAGCTTTCTTT. Protein product: CASSPSGTEAFF.

The chain couples TRBV6-6 to TRBJ1-4, with 7 nucleotides matching TRBD1. V dropped 6 bases and J dropped 2; count of bases not matched to a gene: 6. The CDR3 covers 15 residues. Germline V gene lookup returns CDR1 MNHNY and CDR2 SVGAGI (reference sequence). In DNA, the CDR3 is TGTGCCAGCAGCCGGCAGGGACAGACTAATGAAAAACTGTTTTTT. It codes for CASSRQGQTNEKLFF.

This CDR3 is CASSRDNAPYNEQFF. The CDR3 DNA follows: TGTGCCAGCAGCCGGGACAATGCCCCTTACAATGAGCAGTTCTTC. The rearrangement links TRBV9 to TRBJ2-1, with D perhaps TRBD1 (6 bases). V lost 4 bases and J 4 bases, leaving 15 bases between the germline ends. The CDR3 is made up of 15 amino acids. The V gene's germline CDR1 is SGDLS and CDR2 YYNGEE.

The rearrangement uses TRBV20-1 and TRBJ2-3; 7 positions match TRBD2. Germline CDR1 and CDR2: DFQATT and SNEGSKA (reference sequence). The CDR3 contains 15 residues. Unmatched junction bases numbered 8, after V lost 1 base and J lost 4 bases. The CDR3 nucleotides read TGCAGTGCTAGAGGCCCCGGACTAGTCTCAGATACGCAGTATTTT. It translates to CSARGPGLVSDTQYF.

V and J are TRBV12-3 or TRBV12-4 and TRBJ2-7; no firm D call. The CDR3 covers 16 residues. The ends were cut back, 2 bases at V and 0 bases at J, with 14 bases in the middle. DNA for the CDR3: TGTGCCAGCAGTTTATTGGATCACCTGAGCTCCTACGAGCAGTACTTC. As protein: CASSLLDHLSSYEQYF.

This chain links TRBV21-1 with TRBJ2-7; the D call of TRBD1 is as the table states it, not checked on the DNA. TRBV21-1 is a pseudogene. The CDR3 has 14 amino acids. DNA of the CDR3: TGTGCCCTTCCCGACAGCCTGAGCTCCTACGAGCAGTACTTC. Protein product: CALPDSLSSYEQYF.